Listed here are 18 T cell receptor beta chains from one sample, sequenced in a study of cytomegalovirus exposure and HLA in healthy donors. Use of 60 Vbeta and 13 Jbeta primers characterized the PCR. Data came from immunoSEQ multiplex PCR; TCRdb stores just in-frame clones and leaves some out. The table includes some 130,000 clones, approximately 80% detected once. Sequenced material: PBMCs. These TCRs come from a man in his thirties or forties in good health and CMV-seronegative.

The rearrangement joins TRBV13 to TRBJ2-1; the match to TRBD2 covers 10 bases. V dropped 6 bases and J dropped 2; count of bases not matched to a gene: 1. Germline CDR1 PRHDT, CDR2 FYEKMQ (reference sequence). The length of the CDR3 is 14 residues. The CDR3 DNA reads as TGTGCCAGCAGACTAGCGGGACCCTACAATGAGCAGTTCTTC. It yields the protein CASRLAGPYNEQFF.

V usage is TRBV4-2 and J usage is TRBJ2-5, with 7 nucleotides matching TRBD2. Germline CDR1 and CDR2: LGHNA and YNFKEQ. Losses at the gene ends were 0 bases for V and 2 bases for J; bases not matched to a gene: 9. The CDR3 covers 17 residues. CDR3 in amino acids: CASSQDILWREQETQYF. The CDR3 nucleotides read TGTGCCAGCAGCCAAGATATCTTATGGCGGGAGCAAGAGACCCAGTACTTC.

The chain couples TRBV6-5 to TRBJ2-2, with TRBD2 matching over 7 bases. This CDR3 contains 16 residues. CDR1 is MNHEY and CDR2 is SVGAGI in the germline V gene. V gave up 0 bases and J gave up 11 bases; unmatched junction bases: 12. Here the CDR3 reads CASSYSERAGWSELFF. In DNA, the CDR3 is TGTGCCAGCAGTTACTCTGAGCGAGCGGGATGGTCCGAGCTGTTTTTT.

In DNA, the CDR3 is TGTGCCAGCAGGACAGGATACAATGAGCAGTTCTTC. Amino acids: CASRTGYNEQFF. The V gene is TRBV6-1, the J gene TRBJ2-1, with D possibly being TRBD1 (6 bases). The CDR3 runs to 12 residues. V gave up 6 bases and J gave up 4 bases, with 7 bases separating them. Germline V CDR1 and CDR2: MNHNS, SASEGT.

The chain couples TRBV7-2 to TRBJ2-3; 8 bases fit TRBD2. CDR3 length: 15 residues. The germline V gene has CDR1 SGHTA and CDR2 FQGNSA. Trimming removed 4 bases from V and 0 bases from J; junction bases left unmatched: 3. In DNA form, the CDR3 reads TGTGCCAGCAGCTCGTTAGCGGGAAGCACAGATACGCAGTATTTT. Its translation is CASSSLAGSTDTQYF.

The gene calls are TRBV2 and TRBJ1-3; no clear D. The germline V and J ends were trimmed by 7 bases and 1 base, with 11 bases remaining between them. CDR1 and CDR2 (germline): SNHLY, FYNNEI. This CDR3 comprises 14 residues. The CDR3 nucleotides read TGTGCCAGCAAGGGCGGGGTGTCTGGAAACACCATATATTTT. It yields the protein CASKGGVSGNTIYF.

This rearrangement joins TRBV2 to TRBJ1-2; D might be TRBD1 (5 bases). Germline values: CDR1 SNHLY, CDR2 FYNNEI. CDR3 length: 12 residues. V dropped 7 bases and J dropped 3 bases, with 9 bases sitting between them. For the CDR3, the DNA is TGTGCCAGCACGGGGGAGGACTATGGCTACACCTTC. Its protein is CASTGEDYGYTF.

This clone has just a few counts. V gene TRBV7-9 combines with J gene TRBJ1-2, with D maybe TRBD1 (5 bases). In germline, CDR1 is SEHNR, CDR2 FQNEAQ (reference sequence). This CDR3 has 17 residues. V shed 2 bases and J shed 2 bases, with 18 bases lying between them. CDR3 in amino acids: CASSLTNKGVQNYGYTF. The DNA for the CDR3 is TGTGCCAGCAGCTTAACAAACAAAGGGGTCCAGAACTATGGCTACACCTTC.

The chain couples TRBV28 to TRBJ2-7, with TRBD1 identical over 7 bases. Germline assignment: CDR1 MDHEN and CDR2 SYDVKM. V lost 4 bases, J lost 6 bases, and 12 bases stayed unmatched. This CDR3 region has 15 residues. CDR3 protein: CASSSETGDYVEQYF. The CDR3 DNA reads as TGTGCCAGCAGTTCGGAAACAGGGGATTACGTCGAGCAGTACTTC. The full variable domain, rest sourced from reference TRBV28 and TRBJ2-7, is DVKVTQSSRYLVKRTGEKVFLECVQDMDHENMFWYRQDPGLGLRLIYFSYDVKMKEKGDIPEGYSVSREKKERFSLILESASTNQTSMYLCASSSETGDYVEQYFGPGTRLTVT.

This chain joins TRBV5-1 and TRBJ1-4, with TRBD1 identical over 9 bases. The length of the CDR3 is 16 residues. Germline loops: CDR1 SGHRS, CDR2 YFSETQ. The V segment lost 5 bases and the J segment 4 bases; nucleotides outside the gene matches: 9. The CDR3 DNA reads TGCGCCAGCAGGCCTACTCTGACAGGGGGTAATGAAAAACTGTTTTTT. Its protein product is CASRPTLTGGNEKLFF.

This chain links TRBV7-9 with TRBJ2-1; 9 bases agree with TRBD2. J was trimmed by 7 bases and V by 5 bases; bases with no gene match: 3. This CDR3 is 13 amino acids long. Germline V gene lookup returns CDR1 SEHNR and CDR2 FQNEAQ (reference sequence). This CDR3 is CASSPRGGNEQFF. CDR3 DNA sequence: TGTGCCAGCAGCCCGCGGGGGGGAAATGAGCAGTTCTTC.

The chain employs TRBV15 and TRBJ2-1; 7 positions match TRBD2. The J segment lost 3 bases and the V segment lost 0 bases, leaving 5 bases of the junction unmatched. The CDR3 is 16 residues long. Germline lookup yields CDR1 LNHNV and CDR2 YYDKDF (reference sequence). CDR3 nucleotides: TGTGCCACCAGCAGAGAAGCGGGAAGTCTCTACAATGAGCAGTTCTTC. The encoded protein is CATSREAGSLYNEQFF.

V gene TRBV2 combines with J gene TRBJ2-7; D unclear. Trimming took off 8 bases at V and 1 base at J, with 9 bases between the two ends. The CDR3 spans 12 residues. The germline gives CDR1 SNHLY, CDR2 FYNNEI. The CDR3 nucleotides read TGTGCCAGCCACCTAGTATCCTACGAGCAGTACTTC. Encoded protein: CASHLVSYEQYF.

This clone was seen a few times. CDR3 region: CASSNRGSYNEQFF. The DNA of the CDR3 is TGTGCCAGCAGCAACAGGGGCTCCTACAATGAGCAGTTCTTC. This chain connects TRBV11-2 to TRBJ2-1; 7 bases fit TRBD1. The CDR3 is 14 residues long. The germline CDR1 and CDR2 sequences are SGHAT and FQNNGV. V trimming: 5 bases; J trimming: 0 bases; junction bases outside the gene matches: 1.

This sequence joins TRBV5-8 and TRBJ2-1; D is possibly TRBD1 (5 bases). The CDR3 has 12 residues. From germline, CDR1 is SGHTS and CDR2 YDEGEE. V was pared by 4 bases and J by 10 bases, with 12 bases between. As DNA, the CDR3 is TGTGCCAGCAGCCCAAGTCGACAGGAGCAGTTCTTC. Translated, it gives CASSPSRQEQFF. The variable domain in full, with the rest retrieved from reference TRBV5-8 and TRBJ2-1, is EAGVTQSPTHLIKTRGQQATLRCSPISGHTSVYWYQQALGLGLQFLLWYDEGEERNRGNFPPRFSGRQFPNYSSELNVNALELEDSALYLCASSPSRQEQFFGPGTRLTVL.

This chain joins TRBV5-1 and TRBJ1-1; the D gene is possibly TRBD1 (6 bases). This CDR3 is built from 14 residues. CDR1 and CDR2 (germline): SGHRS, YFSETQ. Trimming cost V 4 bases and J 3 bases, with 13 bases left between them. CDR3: CASSRSAGDTEAFF. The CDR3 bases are TGCGCCAGCAGCCGTTCAGCAGGGGACACTGAAGCTTTCTTT.

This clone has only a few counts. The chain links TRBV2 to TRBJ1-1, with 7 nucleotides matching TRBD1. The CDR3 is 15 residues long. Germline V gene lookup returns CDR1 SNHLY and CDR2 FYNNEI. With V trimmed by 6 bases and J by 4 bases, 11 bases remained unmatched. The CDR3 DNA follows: TGTGCCAGCAGCGAATACAGGGGATCTGGCACTGAAGCTTTCTTT. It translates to CASSEYRGSGTEAFF.

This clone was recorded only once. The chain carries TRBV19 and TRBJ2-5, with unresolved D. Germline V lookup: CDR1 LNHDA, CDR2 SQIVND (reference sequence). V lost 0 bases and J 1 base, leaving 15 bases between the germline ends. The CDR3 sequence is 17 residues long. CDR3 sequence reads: CASSIDVAGLSQETQYF. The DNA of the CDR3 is TGTGCCAGTAGTATAGATGTTGCAGGCCTGTCCCAAGAGACCCAGTACTTC.